This TCR beta chain comes out of a study of T cell changes during pregnancy in multiple sclerosis. The assay was immunoSEQ multiplex PCR, and TCRdb's table has in-frame clones only and misses some. This table holds 65,000 to 70,000 clones, about nine tenths found once. CDR3 length: 15 amino acids. CDR1 and CDR2 (germline): SNHLY, FYNNEI. The J segment lost 5 bases and the V segment lost 4 bases, leaving 4 bases of the junction unmatched. This material consisted of peripheral blood, taken in the first trimester of pregnancy. This sequence joins TRBV2 and TRBJ2-7, with 14 bases fitting TRBD2. This clonotype originated in a female donor with multiple sclerosis, enrolled in a pregnancy study. The CDR3 sequence: CASSVRLAGGDEQYF. The CDR3 DNA follows: TGTGCCAGCAGTGTAAGACTAGCGGGGGGGGACGAGCAGTACTTC.